This TCR beta chain originates from a study of blood T cells in healthy people across ages. Study-wide background: About one barcoded beta molecule per two T cells was captured by template switching.

For the second PCR, which ran for about 6 to 11 cycles, a sample-barcoded 5' primer and a J-beta primer mix were used. TCRdb reprocessed the 5' RACE reads via MiXCR and lists one record per CDR3 protein. The data show around 2 million distinct CDR3 sequences, with 35% to 50% seen just once and under 25% held by the top ten. Study-wide results and caveats: Reliance upon unsorted PBMCs precluded definitive naive versus antigen-experienced comparison. Investigators viewed diversity estimates from one million T cells as underestimates, the study reported.

On this clonotype itself: Its target is unknown.

Trimming left V 5 bases short and J 8 bases short, with 18 bases between. The CDR3 spans 14 residues. The rearrangement joins TRBV12-3 or TRBV12-4 to TRBJ1-2; D call uncertain. Sequencing used blood. The TCR was taken from a human donor in good health. The CDR3 protein is CASSGGIGLLGYTF. In DNA form, the CDR3 reads TGTGCCAGCAGTGGCGGCATCGGGTTGTTAGGCTACACCTTC.